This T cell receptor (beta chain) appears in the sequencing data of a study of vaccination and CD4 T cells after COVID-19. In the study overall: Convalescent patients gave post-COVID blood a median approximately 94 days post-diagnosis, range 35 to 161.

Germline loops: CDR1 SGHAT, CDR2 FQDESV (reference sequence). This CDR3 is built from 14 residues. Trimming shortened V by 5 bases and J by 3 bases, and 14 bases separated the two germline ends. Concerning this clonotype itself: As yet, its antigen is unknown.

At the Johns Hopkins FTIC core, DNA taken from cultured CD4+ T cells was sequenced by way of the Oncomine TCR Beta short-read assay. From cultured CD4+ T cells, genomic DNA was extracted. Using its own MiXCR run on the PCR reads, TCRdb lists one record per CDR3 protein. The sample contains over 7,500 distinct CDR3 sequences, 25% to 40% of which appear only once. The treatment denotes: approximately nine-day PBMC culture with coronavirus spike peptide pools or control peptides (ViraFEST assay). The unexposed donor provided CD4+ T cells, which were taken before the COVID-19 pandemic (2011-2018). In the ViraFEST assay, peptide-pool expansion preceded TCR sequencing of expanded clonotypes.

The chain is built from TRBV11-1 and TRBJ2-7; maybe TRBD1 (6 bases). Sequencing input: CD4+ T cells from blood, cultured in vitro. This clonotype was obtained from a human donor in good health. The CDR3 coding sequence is TGTGCCAGCAGCCCGACCCAGGGGATCTACGAGCAGTACTTC. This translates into CASSPTQGIYEQYF.